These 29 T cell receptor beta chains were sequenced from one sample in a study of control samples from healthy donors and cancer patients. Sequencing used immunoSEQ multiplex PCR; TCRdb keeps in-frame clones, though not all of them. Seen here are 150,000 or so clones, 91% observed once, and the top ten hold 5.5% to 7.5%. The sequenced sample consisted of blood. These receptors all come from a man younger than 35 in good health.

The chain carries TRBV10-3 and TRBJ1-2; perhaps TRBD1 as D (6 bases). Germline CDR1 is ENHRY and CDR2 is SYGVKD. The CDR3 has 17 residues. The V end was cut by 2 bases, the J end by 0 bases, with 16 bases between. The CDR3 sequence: CAISEGGRDFSNYGYTF. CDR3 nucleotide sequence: TGTGCCATCAGTGAGGGGGGCCGGGATTTTTCTAACTATGGCTACACCTTC.

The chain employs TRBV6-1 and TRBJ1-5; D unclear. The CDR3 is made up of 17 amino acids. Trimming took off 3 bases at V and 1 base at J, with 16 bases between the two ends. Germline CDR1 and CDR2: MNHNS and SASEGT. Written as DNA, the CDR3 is TGTGCCAGCAGTGAGTTCTGGGGAGGTGGGAGCAATCAGCCCCAGCATTTT. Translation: CASSEFWGGGSNQPQHF.

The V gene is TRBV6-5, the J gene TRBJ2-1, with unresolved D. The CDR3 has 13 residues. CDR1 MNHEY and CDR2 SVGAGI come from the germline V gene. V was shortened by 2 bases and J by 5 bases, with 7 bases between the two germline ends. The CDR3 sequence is CASSYNPDNEQFF. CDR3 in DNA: TGTGCCAGCAGTTACAATCCCGACAATGAGCAGTTCTTC.

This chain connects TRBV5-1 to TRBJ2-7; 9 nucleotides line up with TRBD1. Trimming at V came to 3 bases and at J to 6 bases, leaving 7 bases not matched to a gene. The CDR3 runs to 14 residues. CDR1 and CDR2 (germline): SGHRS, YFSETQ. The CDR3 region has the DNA TGCGCCAGCAGCTCCCGGGACAGGGACAGCGAGCAGTACTTC. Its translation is CASSSRDRDSEQYF.

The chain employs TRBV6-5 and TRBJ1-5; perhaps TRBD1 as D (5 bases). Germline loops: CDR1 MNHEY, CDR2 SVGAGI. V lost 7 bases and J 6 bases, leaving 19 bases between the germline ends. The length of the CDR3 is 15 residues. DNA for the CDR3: TGTGCCAGCACCCCATATCAGGGCTCCCCTCAGCCCCAGCATTTT. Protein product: CASTPYQGSPQPQHF.

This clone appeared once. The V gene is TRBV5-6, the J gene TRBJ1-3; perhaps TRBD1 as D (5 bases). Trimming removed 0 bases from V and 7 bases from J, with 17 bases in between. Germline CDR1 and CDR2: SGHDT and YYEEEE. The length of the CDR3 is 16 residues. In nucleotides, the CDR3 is TGTGCCAGCAGCTTGGTTAGCCAGGGAGAAAGGAACACCATATATTTT. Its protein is CASSLVSQGERNTIYF.

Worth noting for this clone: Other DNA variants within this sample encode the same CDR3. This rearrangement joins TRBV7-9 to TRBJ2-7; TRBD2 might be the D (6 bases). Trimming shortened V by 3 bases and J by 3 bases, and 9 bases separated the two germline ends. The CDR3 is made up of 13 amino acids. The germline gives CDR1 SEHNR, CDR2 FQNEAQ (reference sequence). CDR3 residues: CASSFGGNYEQYF. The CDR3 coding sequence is TGTGCCAGCAGCTTCGGGGGTAACTACGAGCAGTACTTC.

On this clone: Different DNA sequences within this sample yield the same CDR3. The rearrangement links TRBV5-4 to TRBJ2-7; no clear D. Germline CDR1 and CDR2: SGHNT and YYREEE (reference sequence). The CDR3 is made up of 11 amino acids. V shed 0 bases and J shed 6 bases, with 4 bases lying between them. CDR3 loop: CASSLGPEQYF. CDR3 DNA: TGTGCCAGCAGCTTGGGACCCGAGCAGTACTTC.

CDR3 nucleotides: TGTGCCTGGAGTGTATACTCCCCGGGTGAAGCTTTCTTT. It codes for CAWSVYSPGEAFF. This sequence joins TRBV30 and TRBJ1-1; no clear D. The CDR3 loop spans 13 amino acids. Looked up from germline, CDR1 is GTSNPN and CDR2 is SVGIG (reference sequence). V was trimmed by 0 bases and J by 7 bases, leaving 12 bases between them.

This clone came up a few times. CDR3 nucleotides: TGTGCCACCAGTGATGGGGGGCCCGGCACCGGGGAGCTGTTTTTT. Translated: CATSDGGPGTGELFF. The chain combines TRBV24-1 with TRBJ2-2; D possibly matches TRBD1 or TRBD2 (6 bases each). Per the germline V gene, CDR1 is KGHDR and CDR2 is SFDVKD. The ends were cut back, 3 bases at V and 4 bases at J, with 11 bases in the middle. This CDR3 contains 15 residues.

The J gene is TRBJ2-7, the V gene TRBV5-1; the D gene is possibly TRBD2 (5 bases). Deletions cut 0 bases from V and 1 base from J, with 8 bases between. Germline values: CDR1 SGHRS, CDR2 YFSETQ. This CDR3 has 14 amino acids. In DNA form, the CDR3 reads TGCGCCAGCAGCTTGGGCGGGCTTTCCTACGAGCAGTACTTC. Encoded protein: CASSLGGLSYEQYF.

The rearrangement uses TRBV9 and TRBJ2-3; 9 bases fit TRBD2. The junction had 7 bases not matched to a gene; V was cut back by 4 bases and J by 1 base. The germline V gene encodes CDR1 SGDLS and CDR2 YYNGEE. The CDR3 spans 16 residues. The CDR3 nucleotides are TGTGCCAGCAGCTCGGGACTAGCTTTCGGCACAGATACGCAGTATTTT. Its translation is CASSSGLAFGTDTQYF.

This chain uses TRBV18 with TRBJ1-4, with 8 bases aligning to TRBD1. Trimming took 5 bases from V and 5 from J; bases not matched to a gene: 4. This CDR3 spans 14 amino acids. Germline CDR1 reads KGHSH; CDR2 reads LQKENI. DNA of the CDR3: TGTGCCAGCTCAGCCGGGACAGGAAATGAAAAACTGTTTTTT. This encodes CASSAGTGNEKLFF.

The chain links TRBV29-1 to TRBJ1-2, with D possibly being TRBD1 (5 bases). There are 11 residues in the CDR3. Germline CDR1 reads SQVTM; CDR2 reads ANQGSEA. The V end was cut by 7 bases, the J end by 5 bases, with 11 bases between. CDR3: CSEGSGYGYTF. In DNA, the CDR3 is TGCAGCGAGGGGTCGGGGTATGGCTACACCTTC.

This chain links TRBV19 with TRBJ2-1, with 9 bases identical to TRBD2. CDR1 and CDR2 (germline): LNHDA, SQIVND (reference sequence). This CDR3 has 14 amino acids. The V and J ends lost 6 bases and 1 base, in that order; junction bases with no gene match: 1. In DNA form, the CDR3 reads TGTGCCAGTAGGAGCGGGGGGTCCTACAATGAGCAGTTCTTC. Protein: CASRSGGSYNEQFF.

Written as DNA, the CDR3 is TGTGCCAGCAGCTGGGGGACGGGCGGCTACGAGCAGTACTTC. This encodes CASSWGTGGYEQYF. V gene TRBV5-4 combines with J gene TRBJ2-7; D is perhaps TRBD1 or TRBD2 (5 bases each). Germline V gene lookup returns CDR1 SGHNT and CDR2 YYREEE (reference sequence). V was pared by 3 bases and J by 3 bases, with 13 bases between. The CDR3 loop spans 14 amino acids.

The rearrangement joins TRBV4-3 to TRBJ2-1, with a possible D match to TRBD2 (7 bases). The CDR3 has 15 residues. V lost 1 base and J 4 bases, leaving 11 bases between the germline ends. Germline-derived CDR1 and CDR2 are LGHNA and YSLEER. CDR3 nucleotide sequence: TGCGCCAGCAGCCAAGGGGGGGGGCTATACAATGAGCAGTTCTTC. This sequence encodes CASSQGGGLYNEQFF.

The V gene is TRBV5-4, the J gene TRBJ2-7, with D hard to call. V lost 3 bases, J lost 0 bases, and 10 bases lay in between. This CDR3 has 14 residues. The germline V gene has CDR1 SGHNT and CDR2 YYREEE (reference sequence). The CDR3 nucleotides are TGTGCCAGCAGCTCCGATAGCCACTCCTACGAGCAGTACTTC. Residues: CASSSDSHSYEQYF.

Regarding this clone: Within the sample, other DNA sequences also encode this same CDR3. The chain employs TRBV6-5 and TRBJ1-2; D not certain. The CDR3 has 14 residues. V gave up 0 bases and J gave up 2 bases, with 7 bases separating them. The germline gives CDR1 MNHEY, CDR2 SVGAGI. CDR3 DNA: TGTGCCAGCAGTTACTCGGCGGGGAACTATGGCTACACCTTC. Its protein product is CASSYSAGNYGYTF.

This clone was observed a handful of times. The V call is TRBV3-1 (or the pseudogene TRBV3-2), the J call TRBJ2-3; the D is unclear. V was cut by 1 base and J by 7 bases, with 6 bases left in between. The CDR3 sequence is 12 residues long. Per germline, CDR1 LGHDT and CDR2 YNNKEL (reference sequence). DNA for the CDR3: TGTGCCAGCAGCCAAGTATCGAATACGCAGTATTTT. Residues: CASSQVSNTQYF.

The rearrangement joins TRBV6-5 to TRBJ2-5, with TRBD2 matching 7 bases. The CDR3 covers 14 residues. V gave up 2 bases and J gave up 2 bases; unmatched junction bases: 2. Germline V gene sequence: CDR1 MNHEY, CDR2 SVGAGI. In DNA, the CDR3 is TGTGCCAGCAGTTACAGCGGGACTCAAGAGACCCAGTACTTC. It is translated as CASSYSGTQETQYF.

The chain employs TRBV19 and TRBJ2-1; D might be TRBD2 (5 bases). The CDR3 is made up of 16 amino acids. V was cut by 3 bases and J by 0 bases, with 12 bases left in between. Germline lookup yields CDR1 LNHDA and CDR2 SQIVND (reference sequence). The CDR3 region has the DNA TGTGCCAGTAGTATGGGCTCCGGGGTCTCCTACAATGAGCAGTTCTTC. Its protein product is CASSMGSGVSYNEQFF.

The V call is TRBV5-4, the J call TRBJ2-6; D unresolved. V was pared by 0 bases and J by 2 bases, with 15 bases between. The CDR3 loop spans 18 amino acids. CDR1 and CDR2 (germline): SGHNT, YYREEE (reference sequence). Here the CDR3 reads CASSLGQALSTGANVLTF. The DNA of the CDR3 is TGTGCCAGCAGCTTGGGGCAGGCTCTCTCCACTGGGGCCAACGTCCTGACTTTC. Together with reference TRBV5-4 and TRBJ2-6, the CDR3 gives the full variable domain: ETGVTQSPTHLIKTRGQQVTLRCSSQSGHNTVSWYQQALGQGPQFIFQYYREEENGRGNFPPRFSGLQFPNYSSELNVNALELDDSALYLCASSLGQALSTGANVLTFGAGSRLTVL.

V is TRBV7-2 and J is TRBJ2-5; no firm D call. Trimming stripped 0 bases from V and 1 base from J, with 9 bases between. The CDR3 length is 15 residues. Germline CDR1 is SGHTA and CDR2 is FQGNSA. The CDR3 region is CASSLASGPQETQYF. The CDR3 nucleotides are TGTGCCAGCAGCTTAGCTTCTGGGCCCCAAGAGACCCAGTACTTC.

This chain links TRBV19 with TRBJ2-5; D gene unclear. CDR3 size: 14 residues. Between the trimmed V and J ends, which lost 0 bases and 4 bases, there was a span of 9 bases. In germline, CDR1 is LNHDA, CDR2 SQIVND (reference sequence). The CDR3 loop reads CASSIDLAAETQYF. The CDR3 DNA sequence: TGTGCCAGTAGTATAGATTTGGCAGCAGAGACCCAGTACTTC.

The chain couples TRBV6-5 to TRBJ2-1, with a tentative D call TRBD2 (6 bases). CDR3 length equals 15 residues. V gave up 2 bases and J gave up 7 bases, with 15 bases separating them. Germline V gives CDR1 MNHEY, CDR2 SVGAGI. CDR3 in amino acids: CASSYGGVSGNEQFF. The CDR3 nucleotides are TGTGCCAGCAGTTACGGAGGGGTATCAGGGAATGAGCAGTTCTTC.

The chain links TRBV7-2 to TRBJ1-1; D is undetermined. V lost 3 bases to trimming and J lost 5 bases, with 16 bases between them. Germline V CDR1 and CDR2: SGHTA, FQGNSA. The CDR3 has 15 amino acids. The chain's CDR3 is CASSFYIAGSTEAFF. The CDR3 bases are TGTGCCAGCAGCTTTTATATCGCGGGAAGTACTGAAGCTTTCTTT.

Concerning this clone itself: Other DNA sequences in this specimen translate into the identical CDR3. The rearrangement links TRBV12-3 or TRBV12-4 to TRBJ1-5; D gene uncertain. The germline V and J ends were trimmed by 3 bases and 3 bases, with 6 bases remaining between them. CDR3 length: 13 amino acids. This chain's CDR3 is CASSLGFNQPQHF. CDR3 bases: TGTGCCAGCAGTTTGGGGTTCAATCAGCCCCAGCATTTT.

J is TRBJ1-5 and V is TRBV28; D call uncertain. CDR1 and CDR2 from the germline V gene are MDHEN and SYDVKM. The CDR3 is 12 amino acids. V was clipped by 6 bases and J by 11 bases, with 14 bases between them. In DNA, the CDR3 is TGTGCCAGCAGCCCCCCATTTGGTTCCCAGCATTTT. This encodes CASSPPFGSQHF. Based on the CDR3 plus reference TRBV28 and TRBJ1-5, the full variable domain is DVKVTQSSRYLVKRTGEKVFLECVQDMDHENMFWYRQDPGLGLRLIYFSYDVKMKEKGDIPEGYSVSREKKERFSLILESASTNQTSMYLCASSPPFGSQHFGDGTRLSIL.